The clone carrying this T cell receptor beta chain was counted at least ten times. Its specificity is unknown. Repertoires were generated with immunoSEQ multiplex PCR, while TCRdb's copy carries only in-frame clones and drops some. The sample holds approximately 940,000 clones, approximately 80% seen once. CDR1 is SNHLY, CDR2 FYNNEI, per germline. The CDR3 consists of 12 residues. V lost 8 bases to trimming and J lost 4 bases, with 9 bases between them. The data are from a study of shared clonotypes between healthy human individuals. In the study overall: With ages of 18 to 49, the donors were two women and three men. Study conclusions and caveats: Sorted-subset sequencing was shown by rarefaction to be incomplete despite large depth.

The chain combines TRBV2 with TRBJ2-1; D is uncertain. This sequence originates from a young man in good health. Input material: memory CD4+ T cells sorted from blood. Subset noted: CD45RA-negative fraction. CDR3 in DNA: TGTGCCAGCGAAATAGTTTACAATGAGCAGTTCTTC. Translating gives CASEIVYNEQFF.